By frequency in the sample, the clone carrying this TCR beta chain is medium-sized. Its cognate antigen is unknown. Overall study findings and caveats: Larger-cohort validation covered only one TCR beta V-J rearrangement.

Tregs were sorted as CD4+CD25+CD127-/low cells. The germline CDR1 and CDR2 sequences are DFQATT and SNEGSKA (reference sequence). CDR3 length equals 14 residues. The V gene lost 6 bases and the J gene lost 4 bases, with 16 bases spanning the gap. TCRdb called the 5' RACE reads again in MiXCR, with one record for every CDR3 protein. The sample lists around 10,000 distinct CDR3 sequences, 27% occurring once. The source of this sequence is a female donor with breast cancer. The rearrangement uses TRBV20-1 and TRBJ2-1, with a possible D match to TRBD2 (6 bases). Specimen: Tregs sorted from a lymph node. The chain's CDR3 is CSAPIADAYNEQFF. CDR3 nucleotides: TGCAGTGCCCCCATAGCGGATGCATACAATGAGCAGTTCTTC.